These 10 T cell receptor beta chains were sequenced from one sample in a study of cytomegalovirus exposure and HLA in healthy donors (dated by TCRdb to 2017 to 2019). Library preparation was by the immunoSEQ multiplex PCR assay. A mixture of 60 forward primers for TCR Vbeta segments and 13 reverse primers for TCR Jbeta segments was used in the multiplex PCR. Here the immuneACCESS table is served through TCRdb, limited to in-frame sequences with V and J called. Missing clones are a known gap in these copies; in checked studies unresolved V genes cover under half, and the rest lacks a known reason. The data table for this sample lists around 26,000 clones. The ten largest make up about 16% of the sample. Sequencing input: PBMCs. Every receptor here comes from a male donor in good health and CMV-seropositive.

J is TRBJ2-7 and V is TRBV27; possible D gene TRBD1, 5 bases. V gave up 4 bases and J gave up 4 bases, with 8 bases separating them. The CDR3 is 12 residues long. CDR1 and CDR2 (germline): MNHEY, SMNVEV (reference sequence). The chain's CDR3 is CASSSTGYEQYF. CDR3 bases: TGTGCCAGCAGTTCAACAGGATACGAGCAGTACTTC.

The chain employs TRBV29-1 and TRBJ1-1; D unclear. V lost 7 bases and J 0 bases, leaving 6 bases between the germline ends. This CDR3 is 11 amino acids long. In germline, CDR1 is SQVTM, CDR2 ANQGSEA. CDR3 in amino acids: CSATVNTEAFF. CDR3 DNA: TGCAGCGCTACAGTGAACACTGAAGCTTTCTTT.

The chain is built from TRBV11-3 and TRBJ2-5; maybe TRBD1 (5 bases). Trimming stripped 3 bases from V and 5 bases from J, with 10 bases between. CDR3 size: 13 residues. Germline CDR1 SGHNT, CDR2 YENEEA. The CDR3 bases are TGTGCCAGCAGCTTGGGCCCAGGGGAGACCCAGTACTTC. This translates into CASSLGPGETQYF. The whole variable domain, remainder taken from reference TRBV11-3 and TRBJ2-5, is EAGVVQSPRYKIIEKKQPVAFWCNPISGHNTLYWYLQNLGQGPELLIRYENEEAVDDSQLPKDRFSAERLKGVDSTLKIQPAELGDSAVYLCASSLGPGETQYFGPGTRLLVL.

The chain uses TRBV4-1 and TRBJ2-7; D might be TRBD1 (5 bases). Germline-derived CDR1 and CDR2 are MGHRA and YSYEKL. CDR3 length: 17 amino acids. V was pared by 3 bases and J by 0 bases, with 18 bases between. The CDR3 DNA follows: TGCGCCAGCAGCCATCGAATCCAGGGTGAACGCTCCTACGAGCAGTACTTC. Residues: CASSHRIQGERSYEQYF.

The rearrangement joins TRBV29-1 to TRBJ2-3; 8 bases are shared with TRBD2. CDR1 is SQVTM and CDR2 is ANQGSEA in the germline V gene. The J segment lost 4 bases and the V segment lost 4 bases, leaving 7 bases of the junction unmatched. The CDR3 loop spans 14 amino acids. CDR3 protein: CSVVSGGPPDTQYF. CDR3 nucleotides: TGCAGCGTTGTAAGCGGGGGCCCCCCAGATACGCAGTATTTT.

This sequence joins TRBV12-5 and TRBJ1-2; D might be TRBD1 (6 bases). Per germline, CDR1 LGHNT and CDR2 FRNRAP. The CDR3 spans 14 residues. V was clipped by 9 bases and J by 4 bases, with 18 bases between them. This chain's CDR3 is CASSSGGAGYGYTF. The CDR3 DNA reads TGTGCTAGCTCAAGCGGGGGGGCGGGCTATGGCTACACCTTC.

V is TRBV29-1 and J is TRBJ2-3; unclear D gene. V lost 3 bases and J lost 6, with 13 bases in between. There are 13 residues in the CDR3. Germline V gene data show CDR1 as SQVTM and CDR2 as ANQGSEA. The CDR3 nucleotides read TGCAGCGTTGAGGTGATGATCGAGGATACGCAGTATTTT. Translated: CSVEVMIEDTQYF.

The chain is built from TRBV25-1 and TRBJ2-5; possibly TRBD1 for D (6 bases). The assigned J gene may be wrong: the sequence end matches TRBJ2-7 better. The CDR3 has 16 amino acids. CDR1 MGHDK and CDR2 SYGVNS come from the germline V gene. Here the CDR3 DNA reads TGTGCCAGCAGTGAATCTAGCAGGGGTTTTAGGAACGAGCAGTACTTC. It yields the protein CASSESSRGFRNEQYF.

This chain connects TRBV28 to TRBJ1-2; D not certain. Per germline, CDR1 MDHEN and CDR2 SYDVKM. V gave up 5 bases and J gave up 1 base, with 8 bases separating them. CDR3 length: 13 amino acids. The CDR3 loop is CASSEVVNYGYTF. As DNA, the CDR3 is TGTGCCAGCAGTGAGGTAGTTAACTATGGCTACACCTTC.

The rearrangement uses TRBV7-3 and TRBJ2-1; D possibly corresponds to TRBD1 (6 bases). Germline CDR1 reads SGHTA; CDR2 reads FQGTGA. V was cut by 0 bases and J by 8 bases, with 14 bases left in between. The CDR3 totals 15 residues. The CDR3 sequence: CASSLTFQGTDEQFF. CDR3 DNA: TGTGCCAGCAGCTTAACGTTTCAGGGGACCGATGAGCAGTTCTTC. The variable domain in full, completed from reference TRBV7-3 and TRBJ2-1, reads GAGVSQTPSNKVTEKGKYVELRCDPISGHTALYWYRQSLGQGPEFLIYFQGTGAADDSGLPNDRFFAVRPEGSVSTLKIQRTERGDSAVYLCASSLTFQGTDEQFFGPGTRLTVL.